These 25 T cell receptor beta chains were all obtained from the same sample, sequenced in a study of cytomegalovirus exposure and HLA in healthy donors. The study ran its PCR with 60 Vbeta and 13 Jbeta primers. Libraries were prepared by immunoSEQ multiplex PCR; TCRdb keeps only in-frame clonotypes and omits some of them. This table holds approximately 97,000 clones, about four fifths found once. Sequenced input: PBMCs. The receptors were gathered from a woman between 65 and 79 years old in good health and CMV-seropositive.

This rearrangement joins TRBV7-9 to TRBJ2-3; 9 bases fit TRBD2. V lost 0 bases to trimming and J lost 3 bases; unmatched junction nucleotides: 4. There are 16 residues in the CDR3. Germline V gene lookup returns CDR1 SEHNR and CDR2 FQNEAQ (reference sequence). CDR3 sequence: CASSLASGSGTDTQYF. For the CDR3, the DNA is TGTGCCAGCAGCTTAGCTAGCGGGAGTGGGACAGATACGCAGTATTTT. Based on the CDR3 plus reference TRBV7-9 and TRBJ2-3, the full variable domain is DTGVSQNPRHKITKRGQNVTFRCDPISEHNRLYWYRQTLGQGPEFLTYFQNEAQLEKSRLLSDRFSAERPKGSFSTLEIQRTEQGDSAMYLCASSLASGSGTDTQYFGPGTRLTVL.

V is TRBV7-2 and J is TRBJ2-5, with a possible D match to TRBD1 (5 bases). Germline V gene lookup returns CDR1 SGHTA and CDR2 FQGNSA. The CDR3 extends over 14 amino acids. V was cut by 3 bases and J by 4 bases, with 12 bases left in between. For the CDR3, the DNA is TGTGCCAGCAGCTTGGGGCTTAGAGGAGAGACCCAGTACTTC. Translating it yields CASSLGLRGETQYF.

The chain recombines TRBV7-2 with TRBJ2-1; a possible D gene is TRBD1 (5 bases). The germline V gene encodes CDR1 SGHTA and CDR2 FQGNSA. V was clipped by 1 base and J by 7 bases, with 11 bases between them. CDR3 size: 14 residues. This chain's CDR3 is CASSLGQPYNEQFF. DNA for the CDR3: TGTGCCAGCAGCTTAGGACAGCCATATAATGAGCAGTTCTTC.

The genes are TRBV7-6 and TRBJ2-1, with D possibly TRBD2 on 6 matching bases. Deletions cut 5 bases from V and 0 bases from J, with 17 bases between. This CDR3 has 17 amino acids. Looked up from germline, CDR1 is SGHVS and CDR2 is FNYEAQ. The CDR3 sequence: CASSQRTGTLSYNEQFF. The CDR3 DNA follows: TGTGCCAGCAGCCAACGTACCGGGACTCTCTCCTACAATGAGCAGTTCTTC.

This clone showed up just once. The V and J genes are TRBV12-5 and TRBJ2-3; perhaps TRBD1 as D (5 bases). There are 14 residues in the CDR3. Between the trimmed V and J ends, which lost 2 bases and 4 bases, there was a span of 10 bases. Germline CDR1 is LGHNT and CDR2 is FRNRAP. The CDR3 region has the DNA TGTGCTAGTGGTTTGTCCGGCAGGGCAGATACGCAGTATTTT. This gives the protein CASGLSGRADTQYF.

This chain connects TRBV6-6 to TRBJ2-3, with D possibly matching TRBD2 (5 bases). The V and J ends lost 6 bases and 2 bases respectively, with 6 bases between them. Germline CDR1 and CDR2: MNHNY and SVGAGI (reference sequence). CDR3 length equals 12 residues. This chain's CDR3 is CASSRDTDTQYF. The CDR3 coding sequence is TGTGCCAGCAGCCGGGACACAGATACGCAGTATTTT.

The rearrangement joins TRBV6-6 to TRBJ2-1; no clear D gene. The CDR3 runs 11 residues. V lost 5 bases, J lost 9 bases, and 8 bases lay in between. The germline V gene has CDR1 MNHNY and CDR2 SVGAGI (reference sequence). The CDR3, as DNA: TGTGCCAGCAGTGGAGTGGGTGAGCAGTTCTTC. This translates into CASSGVGEQFF.

This clone was seen just once. V usage is TRBV21-1 and J usage is TRBJ2-5; the table calls TRBD2, which could not be checked here. TRBV21-1 is an annotated pseudogene. There are 14 residues in the CDR3. The CDR3 is CASSDTHGVETQYF. The DNA for the CDR3 is TGTGCCAGCAGCGATACTCACGGGGTCGAGACCCAGTACTTC.

The chain joins TRBV7-2 to TRBJ2-3; 11 bases line up with TRBD2. The CDR3 spans 16 residues. V trimming: 5 bases; J trimming: 0 bases; junction bases outside the gene matches: 4. Germline assignment: CDR1 SGHTA and CDR2 FQGNSA. CDR3 sequence reads: CASSARLAGSTDTQYF. CDR3 DNA sequence: TGTGCCAGCAGCGCACGACTAGCGGGGAGCACAGATACGCAGTATTTT.

This chain connects TRBV18 to TRBJ2-1, with 12 bases fitting TRBD1. Losses at the gene ends were 3 bases for V and 8 bases for J; bases not matched to a gene: 5. The CDR3 loop spans 15 amino acids. Germline V lookup: CDR1 KGHSH, CDR2 LQKENI. CDR3 amino acids: CASSPGQGAFDEQFF. CDR3 bases: TGTGCCAGCTCACCGGGACAGGGGGCTTTCGATGAGCAGTTCTTC. Complete variable domain (other parts from reference TRBV18 and TRBJ2-1): NAGVMQNPRHLVRRRGQEARLRCSPMKGHSHVYWYRQLPEEGLKFMVYLQKENIIDESGMPKERFSAEFPKEGPSILRIQQVVRGDSAAYFCASSPGQGAFDEQFFGPGTRLTVL.

The rearrangement joins TRBV5-1 to TRBJ2-3; 12 nucleotides line up with TRBD2. Germline CDR1 SGHRS, CDR2 YFSETQ. Unmatched junction bases numbered 6, after V lost 1 base and J lost 3 bases. The CDR3 is 17 amino acids. The CDR3 nucleotides read TGCGCCAGCAGCTTGACCTCGACTAGCGGGAGTACAGATACGCAGTATTTT. Translating it yields CASSLTSTSGSTDTQYF.

CDR3 DNA: TGTGCCAGTAGTATAGAGGCCCGATCCACCGGGGAGCTGTTTTTT. As protein: CASSIEARSTGELFF. The V call is TRBV19, the J call TRBJ2-2; the D is unclear. This CDR3 has 15 amino acids. Trimming took 0 bases from V and 4 from J, leaving 9 bases between them. Germline values: CDR1 LNHDA, CDR2 SQIVND (reference sequence).

The chain employs TRBV6-1 and TRBJ2-3; D gene uncertain. CDR1 and CDR2 (germline): MNHNS, SASEGT. The V end lost 5 bases, the J end lost 7 bases, and 16 bases lay between the germline ends. This CDR3 comprises 14 residues. The CDR3 loop reads CASSQTSGLYTQYF. The DNA of the CDR3 is TGTGCCAGCAGTCAAACGTCCGGTTTGTATACGCAGTATTTT.

This clone occurred a few times. V gene TRBV28 combines with J gene TRBJ2-7; a possible D gene is TRBD2 (7 bases). The CDR3 loop spans 16 amino acids. Between the trimmed V and J ends, which lost 1 base and 8 bases, there was a span of 21 bases. In germline, CDR1 is MDHEN, CDR2 SYDVKM. DNA of the CDR3: TGTGCCAGCAGTTTATTTGGGGCTGGGGGGGCGGGCCAGCAGTACTTC. Translating it yields CASSLFGAGGAGQQYF. Looking up the rest from reference TRBV28 and TRBJ2-7 gives the full variable domain: DVKVTQSSRYLVKRTGEKVFLECVQDMDHENMFWYRQDPGLGLRLIYFSYDVKMKEKGDIPEGYSVSREKKERFSLILESASTNQTSMYLCASSLFGAGGAGQQYFGPGTRLTVT.

This clone was seen just once. V usage is TRBV6-1 and J usage is TRBJ1-3; weak D call: TRBD1 (6 bases). CDR3 length: 13 residues. Germline loops: CDR1 MNHNS, CDR2 SASEGT. The V end was cut by 5 bases, the J end by 2 bases, with 7 bases between. DNA for the CDR3: TGTGCCAGCAGTTCAGGGGCTGGAAACACCATATATTTT. It translates to CASSSGAGNTIYF.

This rearrangement joins TRBV28 to TRBJ2-1; possibly TRBD1 for D (6 bases). This CDR3 spans 20 amino acids. V was shortened by 5 bases and J by 4 bases, with 30 bases between the two germline ends. The germline V gene encodes CDR1 MDHEN and CDR2 SYDVKM. In DNA, the CDR3 is TGTGCCAGCAGTCCTACCCGGCCGAGGGGGAGTGCTTTCAGTTACAATGAGCAGTTCTTC. It translates to CASSPTRPRGSAFSYNEQFF.

The V call is TRBV5-1, the J call TRBJ2-5, with 11 bases identical to TRBD1. The CDR3 is made up of 14 amino acids. J was trimmed by 7 bases and V by 4 bases; bases with no gene match: 6. Germline assignment: CDR1 SGHRS and CDR2 YFSETQ. CDR3 sequence: CASSPGQGDGTQYF. CDR3 nucleotides: TGCGCCAGCAGCCCGGGACAGGGGGACGGGACCCAGTACTTC.

This rearrangement joins TRBV5-1 to TRBJ2-5, with D maybe TRBD2 (6 bases). Trimming shortened V by 6 bases and J by 5 bases, and 17 bases separated the two germline ends. The CDR3 has 14 amino acids. Germline V gives CDR1 SGHRS, CDR2 YFSETQ. The CDR3 DNA sequence: TGCGCCAGCAACCGTATCAATAGCGGCGAGACCCAGTACTTC. Translated: CASNRINSGETQYF.

The table lists this clone with a few counts. The V call is TRBV19, the J call TRBJ2-7, with D possibly TRBD2 on 7 matching bases. Germline V gene data show CDR1 as LNHDA and CDR2 as SQIVND (reference sequence). V was pared by 6 bases and J by 3 bases, with 18 bases between. CDR3 length: 15 residues. As DNA, the CDR3 is TGTGCCAGTAGCCTCCTAGGGGGGGACTACTACGAGCAGTACTTC. The encoded protein is CASSLLGGDYYEQYF.

The CDR3 nucleotides read TGTGCCAGCAGCCATGGACCCGGGGAAACTGAAGCTTTCTTT. Its protein product is CASSHGPGETEAFF. The V gene is TRBV7-9, the J gene TRBJ1-1; D is undetermined. CDR1 is SEHNR and CDR2 is FQNEAQ in the germline V gene (reference sequence). This CDR3 has 14 residues. Trimming took 5 bases from V and 5 from J, leaving 15 bases between them.

There are a few counts of this clone. The chain links TRBV2 to TRBJ2-5; maybe TRBD2 (5 bases). Trimming removed 6 bases from V and 3 bases from J, with 14 bases in between. From germline, CDR1 is SNHLY and CDR2 FYNNEI. The CDR3 length is 14 residues. This CDR3 reads CASSITREKETQYF. Here the CDR3 DNA reads TGTGCCAGCAGCATAACTAGGGAGAAAGAGACCCAGTACTTC.

This clone was counted between two and nine times. This chain joins TRBV5-1 and TRBJ2-1, with a possible D match to TRBD1 (5 bases). Germline V gives CDR1 SGHRS, CDR2 YFSETQ. Trimming removed 2 bases at V and 5 bases at J, with 8 bases between. This CDR3 has 13 residues. This CDR3 reads CASSLTRDNEQFF. CDR3 in DNA: TGCGCCAGCAGCTTAACCAGGGACAATGAGCAGTTCTTC.

This chain connects TRBV2 to TRBJ2-1; D may be TRBD1 (7 bases). V was trimmed by 4 bases and J by 4 bases, leaving 11 bases between them. This CDR3 comprises 14 residues. The germline V gene encodes CDR1 SNHLY and CDR2 FYNNEI. Here the CDR3 reads CASSGQGGYNEQFF. The CDR3 DNA reads TGTGCCAGCAGTGGACAGGGAGGTTACAATGAGCAGTTCTTC.

The chain carries TRBV25-1 and TRBJ2-3; 7 bases agree with TRBD2. The CDR3 runs to 17 residues. V shed 1 base, J shed 3 bases, and the junction held 10 bases outside the gene matches. From germline, CDR1 is MGHDK and CDR2 SYGVNS. The CDR3 region has the DNA TGTGCCAGCAGTGAATCTAGACTAGCAGGGTCAACAGATACGCAGTATTTT. This encodes CASSESRLAGSTDTQYF.

This chain joins TRBV7-8 and TRBJ2-5, with TRBD2 matching over 9 bases. The CDR3 covers 15 residues. V was pared by 4 bases and J by 1 base, with 4 bases of the junction left unmatched. Germline V lookup: CDR1 SGHVS, CDR2 FQNEAQ. The CDR3 loop reads CASSSWTSAQETQYF. Here the CDR3 DNA reads TGTGCCAGCAGCTCCTGGACTAGCGCCCAAGAGACCCAGTACTTC.